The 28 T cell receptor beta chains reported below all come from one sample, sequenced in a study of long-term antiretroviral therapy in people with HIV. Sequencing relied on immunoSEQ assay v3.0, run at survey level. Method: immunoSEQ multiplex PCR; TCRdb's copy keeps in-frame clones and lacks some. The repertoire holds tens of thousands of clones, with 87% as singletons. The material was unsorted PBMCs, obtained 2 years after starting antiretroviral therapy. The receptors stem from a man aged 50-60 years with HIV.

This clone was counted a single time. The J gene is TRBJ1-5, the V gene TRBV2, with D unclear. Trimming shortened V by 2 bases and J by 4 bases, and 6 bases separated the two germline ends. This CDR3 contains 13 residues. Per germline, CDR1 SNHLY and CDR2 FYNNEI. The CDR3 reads CASSELRNQPQHF. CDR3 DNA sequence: TGTGCCAGCAGTGAACTGAGAAATCAGCCCCAGCATTTT.

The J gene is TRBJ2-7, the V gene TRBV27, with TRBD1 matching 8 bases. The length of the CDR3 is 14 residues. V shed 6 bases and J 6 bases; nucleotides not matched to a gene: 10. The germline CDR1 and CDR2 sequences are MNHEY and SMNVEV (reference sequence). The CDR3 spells CASRRTGLPFEQYF. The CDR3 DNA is TGTGCCAGCAGGCGGACAGGGCTTCCATTCGAGCAGTACTTC.

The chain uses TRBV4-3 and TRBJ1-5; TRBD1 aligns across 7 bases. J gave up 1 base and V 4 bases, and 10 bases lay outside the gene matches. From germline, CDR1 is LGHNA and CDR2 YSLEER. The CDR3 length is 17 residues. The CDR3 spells CASSLHITGESNQPQHF. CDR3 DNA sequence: TGCGCCAGCAGCCTCCATATTACAGGGGAGAGCAATCAGCCCCAGCATTTT.

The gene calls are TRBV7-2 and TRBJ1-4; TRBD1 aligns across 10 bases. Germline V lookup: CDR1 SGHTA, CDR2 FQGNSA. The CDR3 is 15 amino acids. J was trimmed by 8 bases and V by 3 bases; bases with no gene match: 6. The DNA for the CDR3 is TGTGCCAGCAGCTTGGGGTCGGGACAGGGGGAAAAACTGTTTTTT. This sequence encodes CASSLGSGQGEKLFF.

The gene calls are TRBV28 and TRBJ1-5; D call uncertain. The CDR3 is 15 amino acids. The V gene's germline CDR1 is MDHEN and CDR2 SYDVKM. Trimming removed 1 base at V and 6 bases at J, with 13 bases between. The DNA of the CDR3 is TGTGCCAGCAGTTTATTACCTGCCAGCGTTCAGCCCCAGCATTTT. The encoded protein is CASSLLPASVQPQHF.

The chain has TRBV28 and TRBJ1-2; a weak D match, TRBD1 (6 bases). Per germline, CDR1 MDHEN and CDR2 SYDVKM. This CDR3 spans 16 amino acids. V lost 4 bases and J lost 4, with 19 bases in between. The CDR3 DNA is TGTGCCAGCAGTTCCACTAGGACAGATACGATCTATGGCTACACCTTC. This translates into CASSSTRTDTIYGYTF.

Written as DNA, the CDR3 is TGTGCCAGCAGCCTGGGACTTCACACAGATACGCAGTATTTT. Translation gives CASSLGLHTDTQYF. V usage is TRBV6-5 and J usage is TRBJ2-3, with D perhaps TRBD2 (6 bases). V was pared by 6 bases and J by 2 bases, with 12 bases between. This CDR3 contains 14 residues. Per germline, CDR1 MNHEY and CDR2 SVGAGI.

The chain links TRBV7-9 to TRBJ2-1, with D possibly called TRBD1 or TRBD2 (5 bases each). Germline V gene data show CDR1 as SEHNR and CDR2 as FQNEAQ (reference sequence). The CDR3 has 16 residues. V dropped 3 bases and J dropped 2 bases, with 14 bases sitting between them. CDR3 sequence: CASSFPGTGPYNEQFF. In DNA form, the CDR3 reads TGTGCCAGCAGCTTCCCCGGGACGGGCCCCTACAATGAGCAGTTCTTC. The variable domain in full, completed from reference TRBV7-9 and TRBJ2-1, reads DTGVSQNPRHKITKRGQNVTFRCDPISEHNRLYWYRQTLGQGPEFLTYFQNEAQLEKSRLLSDRFSAERPKGSFSTLEIQRTEQGDSAMYLCASSFPGTGPYNEQFFGPGTRLTVL.

Here the CDR3 reads CASLGREIYEQYF. Written as DNA, the CDR3 is TGTGCCTCCCTAGGGCGGGAGATCTACGAGCAGTACTTC. This chain uses TRBV30 with TRBJ2-7; 7 bases align to TRBD2. CDR1 and CDR2 (germline): GTSNPN, SVGIG (reference sequence). This CDR3 is built from 13 residues. With 7 bases clipped from V and 3 bases from J, the junction kept 9 bases outside the gene matches. The variable domain in full, completed from reference TRBV30 and TRBJ2-7, reads SQTIHQWPATLVQPVGSPLSLECTVEGTSNPNLYWYRQAAGRGLQLLFYSVGIGQISSEVPQNLSASRPQDRQFILSSKKLLLSDSGFYLCASLGREIYEQYFGPGTRLTVT.

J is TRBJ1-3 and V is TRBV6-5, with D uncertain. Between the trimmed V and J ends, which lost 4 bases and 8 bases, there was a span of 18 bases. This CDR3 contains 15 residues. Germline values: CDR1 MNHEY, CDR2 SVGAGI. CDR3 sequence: CASSSLPISQHTIYF. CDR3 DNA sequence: TGTGCCAGCAGTTCCCTGCCCATCTCCCAACACACCATATATTTT.

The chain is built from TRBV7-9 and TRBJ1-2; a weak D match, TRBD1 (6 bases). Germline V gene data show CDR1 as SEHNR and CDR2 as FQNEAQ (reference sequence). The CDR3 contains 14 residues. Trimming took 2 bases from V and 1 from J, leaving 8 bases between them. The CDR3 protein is CASSLRTDNYGYTF. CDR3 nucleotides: TGTGCCAGCAGCTTAAGGACAGATAACTATGGCTACACCTTC.

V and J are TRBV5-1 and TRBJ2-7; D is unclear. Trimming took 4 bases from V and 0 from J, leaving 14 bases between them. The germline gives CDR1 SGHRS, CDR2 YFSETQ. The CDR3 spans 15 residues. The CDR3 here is CASSPDALGSYEQYF. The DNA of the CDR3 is TGCGCCAGCAGCCCGGATGCGTTAGGCTCCTACGAGCAGTACTTC.

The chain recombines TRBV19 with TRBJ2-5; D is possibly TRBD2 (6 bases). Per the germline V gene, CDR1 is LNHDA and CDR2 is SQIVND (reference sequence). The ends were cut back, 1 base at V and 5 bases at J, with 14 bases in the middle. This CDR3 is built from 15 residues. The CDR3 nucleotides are TGTGCCAGTAGTATAGTGGCGCCGGAGGGGGAGACCCAGTACTTC. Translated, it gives CASSIVAPEGETQYF.

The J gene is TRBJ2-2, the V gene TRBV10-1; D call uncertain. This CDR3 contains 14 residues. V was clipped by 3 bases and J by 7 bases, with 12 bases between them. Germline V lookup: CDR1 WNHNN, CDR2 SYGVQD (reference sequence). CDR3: CASSDSWLDGELFF. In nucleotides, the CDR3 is TGCGCCAGCAGTGACTCCTGGTTGGACGGGGAGCTGTTTTTT.

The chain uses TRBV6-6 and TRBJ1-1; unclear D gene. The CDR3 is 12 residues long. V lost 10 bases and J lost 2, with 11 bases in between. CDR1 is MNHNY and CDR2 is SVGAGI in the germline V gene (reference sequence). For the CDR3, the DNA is TGTGCCAACTCTGACACAAACACTGAAGCTTTCTTT. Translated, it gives CANSDTNTEAFF.

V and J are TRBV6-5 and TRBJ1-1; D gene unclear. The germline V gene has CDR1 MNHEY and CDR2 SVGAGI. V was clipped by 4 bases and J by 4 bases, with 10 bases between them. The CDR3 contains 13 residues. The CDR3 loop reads CASSSGVITEAFF. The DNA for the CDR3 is TGTGCCAGCAGTTCCGGGGTAATCACTGAAGCTTTCTTT.

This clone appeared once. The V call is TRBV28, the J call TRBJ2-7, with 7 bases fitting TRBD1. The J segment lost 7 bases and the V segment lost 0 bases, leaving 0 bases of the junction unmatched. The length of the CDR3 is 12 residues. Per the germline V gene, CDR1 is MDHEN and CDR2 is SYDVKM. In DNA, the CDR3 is TGTGCCAGCAGTTTATGGGACAGGGAGCAGTACTTC. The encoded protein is CASSLWDREQYF.

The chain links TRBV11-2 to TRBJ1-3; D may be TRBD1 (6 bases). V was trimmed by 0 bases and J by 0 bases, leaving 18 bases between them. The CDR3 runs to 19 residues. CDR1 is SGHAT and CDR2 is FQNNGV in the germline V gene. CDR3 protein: CASSLEKMSGALSGNTIYF. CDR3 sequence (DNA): TGTGCCAGCAGCTTAGAGAAGATGTCAGGGGCCCTCTCTGGAAACACCATATATTTT.

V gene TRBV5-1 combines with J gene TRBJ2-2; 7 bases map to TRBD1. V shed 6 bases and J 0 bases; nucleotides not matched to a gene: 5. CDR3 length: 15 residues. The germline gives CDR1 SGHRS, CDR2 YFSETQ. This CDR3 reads CASTRDSANTGELFF. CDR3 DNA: TGCGCCAGCACCCGGGACAGCGCGAACACCGGGGAGCTGTTTTTT.

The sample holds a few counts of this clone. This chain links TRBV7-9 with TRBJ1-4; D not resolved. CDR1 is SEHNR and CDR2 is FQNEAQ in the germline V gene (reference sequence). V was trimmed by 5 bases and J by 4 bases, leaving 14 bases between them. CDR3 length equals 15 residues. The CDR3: CASSPPGFGNEKLFF. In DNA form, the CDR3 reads TGTGCCAGCAGCCCTCCGGGATTTGGTAATGAAAAACTGTTTTTT. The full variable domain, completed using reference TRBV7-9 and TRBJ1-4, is DTGVSQNPRHKITKRGQNVTFRCDPISEHNRLYWYRQTLGQGPEFLTYFQNEAQLEKSRLLSDRFSAERPKGSFSTLEIQRTEQGDSAMYLCASSPPGFGNEKLFFGSGTQLSVL.

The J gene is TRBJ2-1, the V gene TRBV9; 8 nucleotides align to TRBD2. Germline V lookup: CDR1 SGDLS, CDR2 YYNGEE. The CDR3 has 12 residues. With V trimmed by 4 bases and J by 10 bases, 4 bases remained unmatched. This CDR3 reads CASSLLAGEQFF. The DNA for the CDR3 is TGTGCCAGCAGCCTTCTAGCGGGCGAGCAGTTCTTC.

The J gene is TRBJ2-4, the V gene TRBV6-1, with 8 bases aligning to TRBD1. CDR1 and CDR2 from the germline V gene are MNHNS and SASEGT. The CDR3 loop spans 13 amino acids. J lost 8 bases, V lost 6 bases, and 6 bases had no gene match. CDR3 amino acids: CASRKDRVDIQYF. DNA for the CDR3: TGTGCCAGCAGAAAGGACAGGGTGGACATTCAGTACTTC.

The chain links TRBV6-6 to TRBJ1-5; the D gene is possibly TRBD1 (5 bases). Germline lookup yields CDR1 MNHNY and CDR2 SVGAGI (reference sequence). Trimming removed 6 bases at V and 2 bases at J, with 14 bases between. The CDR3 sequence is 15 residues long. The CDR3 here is CASSAQGLGNQPQHF. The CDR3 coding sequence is TGTGCCAGCAGCGCTCAGGGTCTTGGCAATCAGCCCCAGCATTTT.

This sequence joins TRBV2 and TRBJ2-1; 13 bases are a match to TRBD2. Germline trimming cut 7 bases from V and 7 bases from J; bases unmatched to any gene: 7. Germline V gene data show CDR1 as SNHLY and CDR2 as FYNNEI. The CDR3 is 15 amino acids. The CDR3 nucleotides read TGTGCCAGCACCCCTCAGACTAGCGGGAGGAATGAGCAGTTCTTC. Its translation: CASTPQTSGRNEQFF. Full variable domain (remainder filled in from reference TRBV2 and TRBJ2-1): EPEVTQTPSHQVTQMGQEVILRCVPISNHLYFYWYRQILGQKVEFLVSFYNNEISEKSEIFDDQFSVERPDGSNFTLKIRSTKLEDSAMYFCASTPQTSGRNEQFFGPGTRLTVL.

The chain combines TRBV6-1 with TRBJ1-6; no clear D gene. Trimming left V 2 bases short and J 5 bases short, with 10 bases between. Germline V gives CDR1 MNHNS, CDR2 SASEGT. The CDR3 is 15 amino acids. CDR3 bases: TGTGCCAGCAGTGAAACGCTCGGTGATAATTCACCCCTCCACTTT. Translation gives CASSETLGDNSPLHF.

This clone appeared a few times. The CDR3 DNA sequence: TGTGCCAGCAGTGACTCAACGAGAGAAAAACTGTTTTTT. Translated, it gives CASSDSTREKLFF. This chain connects TRBV6-4 to TRBJ1-4; D gene uncertain. Germline V CDR1 and CDR2: MRHNA, SNTAGT. CDR3 size: 13 residues. V gave up 0 bases and J gave up 8 bases, with 7 bases separating them.

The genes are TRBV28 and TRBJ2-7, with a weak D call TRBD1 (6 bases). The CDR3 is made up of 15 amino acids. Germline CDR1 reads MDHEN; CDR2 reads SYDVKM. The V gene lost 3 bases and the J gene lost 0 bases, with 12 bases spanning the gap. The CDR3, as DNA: TGTGCCAGCAGTTTCTCCTCAGGGGCCTCCTACGAGCAGTACTTC. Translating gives CASSFSSGASYEQYF.

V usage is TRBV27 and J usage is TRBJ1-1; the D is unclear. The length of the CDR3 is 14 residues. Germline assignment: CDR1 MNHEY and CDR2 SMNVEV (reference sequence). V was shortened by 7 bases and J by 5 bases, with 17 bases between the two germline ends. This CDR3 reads CASIKFRSGTEAFF. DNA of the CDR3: TGTGCCAGCATCAAATTCAGGAGTGGGACTGAAGCTTTCTTT.